The T cell receptor beta chain described here comes from a study of cytomegalovirus exposure and HLA in healthy donors. Across the whole study: The approximately 110 validation repertoires used a platform that matched the one used for the 600 to 750 first-cohort repertoires, as a later analysis reported. Study outcomes and limitations: The authors listed some 150 TCR beta chains as cytomegalovirus-associated.

The donors were in the roughly 120-subject validation cohort, distinct from the approximately 670-subject first cohort. Concerning this clone: Its antigen is unknown.

Generated by immunoSEQ multiplex PCR, the TCRdb table keeps only in-frame clones and is missing some. The table lists over 60,000 clones, about 94% of them singletons. Germline lookup yields CDR1 SQVTM and CDR2 ANQGSEA. V was pared by 6 bases and J by 4 bases, with 13 bases between. The CDR3 has 13 residues. The rearrangement links TRBV29-1 to TRBJ2-1; maybe TRBD1 (8 bases). Sequencing used PBMCs. The sequence came from a man younger than 35 in good health and CMV-seropositive. Here the CDR3 reads CSVYRGGYNEQFF. For the CDR3, the DNA is TGCAGCGTATACAGGGGGGGATACAATGAGCAGTTCTTC.